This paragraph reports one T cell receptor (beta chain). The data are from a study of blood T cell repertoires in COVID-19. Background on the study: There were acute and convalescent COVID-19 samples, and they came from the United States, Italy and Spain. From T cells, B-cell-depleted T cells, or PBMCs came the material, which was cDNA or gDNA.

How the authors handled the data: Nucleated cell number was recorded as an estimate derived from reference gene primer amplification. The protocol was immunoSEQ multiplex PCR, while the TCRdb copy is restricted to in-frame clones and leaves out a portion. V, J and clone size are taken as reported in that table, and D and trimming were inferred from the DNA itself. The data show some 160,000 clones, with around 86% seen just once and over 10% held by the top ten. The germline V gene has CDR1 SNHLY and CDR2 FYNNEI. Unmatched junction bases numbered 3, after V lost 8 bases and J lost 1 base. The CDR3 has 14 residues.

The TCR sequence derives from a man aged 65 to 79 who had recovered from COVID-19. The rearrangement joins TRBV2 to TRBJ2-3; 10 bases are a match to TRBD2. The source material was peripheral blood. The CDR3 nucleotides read TGTGCCAGCCCGACTAGCGGGCGCACAGATACGCAGTATTTT. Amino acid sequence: CASPTSGRTDTQYF.